This TCR beta chain was identified during a study of tumor-infiltrating lymphocytes in primary liver carcinoma. For the study at large: Male and female patients aged 30 to 69 years made up the cohort.

Joint extraction of RNA and DNA used 20-30 mg of bulk tissue that was unsorted. Chronic HBV infection, untreated so far, was present in the patients. This CDR3 region has 19 residues. Germline CDR1 reads SGHAT; CDR2 reads FQNNGV. The table lists this clonotype with a count of one. The antigen remains undetermined. The study, taken as a whole, reports: The study found a significantly higher top-250-clone fraction in tumors than in blood (p = 0.039). Compared with tumor region pairs, tumor-adjacent and tumor-blood pairs overlapped less.

A constant-region primer primed TCR beta cDNA synthesis from about 0.55 ug of total RNA. Researchers made the TCR beta libraries by running three nested multiplex PCR rounds with slightly modified ARM-PCR. TRBV1-TRBV30 forward primers and a C-beta reverse primer were used in the first two PCR rounds, which each ran for around 10 cycles. MiXCR was run by TCRdb on the multiplex PCR reads, yielding one entry per CDR3 protein. The repertoire holds some 95,000 distinct CDR3 sequences, about 70% seen once, with 25% to 35% in the top ten. The chain recombines TRBV11-2 with TRBJ2-3; 11 bases fit TRBD2. The receptor comes from a man aged 35 to 55 with primary liver carcinoma and hepatitis B virus infection. Sequencing was carried out using tumor-adjacent normal liver tissue. DNA of the CDR3: TGTGTCGGCAGCTCGACATGGCCCGGCACTAGCGGGAGCCCAGATACGCAGTATTTT. The encoded protein is CVGSSTWPGTSGSPDTQYF. Drawing the rest from reference TRBV11-2 and TRBJ2-3, the complete variable domain is EAGVAQSPRYKIIEKRQSVAFWCNPISGHATLYWYQQILGQGPKLLIQFQNNGVVDDSQLPKDRFSAERLKGVDSTLKIQPAKLEDSAVYLCVGSSTWPGTSGSPDTQYFGPGTRLTVL.